What follows are 5 T cell receptor beta chains derived from one specimen sequenced in a study of cytomegalovirus exposure and HLA in healthy donors (dated by TCRdb to the late 2010s). The receptor library was made with the immunoSEQ multiplex PCR assay. For the multiplex PCR, a mixture combining 60 forward primers for TCR Vbeta segments and 13 reverse primers for TCR Jbeta segments was used. The table was pulled from immuneACCESS by TCRdb, which kept in-frame rearrangements only. Such tables lose some clones; where checked, under half of the loss comes from unresolved V genes, and the rest has no known cause. The sample has around 37,000 clones on record, about 84% of them singletons. Of the sample, roughly 2.5% is held by the ten largest clones. The sample taken for sequencing was PBMCs. These receptors originate from a man aged 50 to 59 in good health and CMV-seronegative.

The chain has TRBV15 and TRBJ1-4; D may be TRBD1 (6 bases). The V end lost 4 bases, the J end lost 5 bases, and 17 bases lay between the germline ends. There are 16 residues in the CDR3. Germline V CDR1 and CDR2: LNHNV, YYDKDF (reference sequence). For the CDR3, the DNA is TGTGCCACCAGCACCCTCGACAGGAGACACAATGAAAAACTGTTTTTT. Its protein product is CATSTLDRRHNEKLFF.

The V and J genes are TRBV5-6 and TRBJ2-1, with TRBD2 matching over 7 bases. The germline V gene encodes CDR1 SGHDT and CDR2 YYEEEE. Unmatched junction bases numbered 9, after V lost 2 bases and J lost 4 bases. CDR3 length: 16 amino acids. The CDR3: CASSFTGRELYNEQFF. CDR3 DNA: TGTGCCAGCAGCTTTACCGGGCGGGAGCTATACAATGAGCAGTTCTTC. Filled out from reference TRBV5-6 and TRBJ2-1, the complete variable domain reads DAGVTQSPTHLIKTRGQQVTLRCSPKSGHDTVSWYQQALGQGPQFIFQYYEEEERQRGNFPDRFSGHQFPNYSSELNVNALLLGDSALYLCASSFTGRELYNEQFFGPGTRLTVL.

The chain is built from TRBV2 and TRBJ1-6, with D unresolved. The CDR3 sequence is 12 residues long. V was clipped by 7 bases and J by 9 bases, with 10 bases between them. Looked up from germline, CDR1 is SNHLY and CDR2 is FYNNEI. This CDR3 reads CASTGMSSPLHF. As DNA, the CDR3 is TGTGCCAGCACCGGGATGAGTTCACCCCTCCACTTT.

This clone was observed once. The V call is TRBV6-6, the J call TRBJ1-1; no reliable D call. This CDR3 spans 11 amino acids. The germline V gene encodes CDR1 MNHNY and CDR2 SVGAGI (reference sequence). Trimming shortened V by 5 bases and J by 2 bases, and 3 bases separated the two germline ends. The DNA of the CDR3 is TGTGCCAGCAGTCGTAACACTGAAGCTTTCTTT. It codes for CASSRNTEAFF.

This clone has just a few counts. The chain has TRBV30 and TRBJ1-1, with D possibly being TRBD1 (5 bases). Germline CDR1 is GTSNPN and CDR2 is SVGIG (reference sequence). V lost 2 bases and J 4 bases, leaving 20 bases between the germline ends. This CDR3 has 16 amino acids. CDR3 in amino acids: CAWSPRGAAVGTEAFF. As DNA, the CDR3 is TGTGCCTGGAGTCCCCGCGGGGCCGCTGTGGGCACTGAAGCTTTCTTT.